This T cell receptor beta chain was sequenced during a study of T cell repertoires in cytomegalovirus infection. From the reads, TCRdb called clonotypes with MiXCR, one entry per CDR3 protein. Here the sample spans about half a million distinct CDR3 sequences, roughly a third being singletons. The ends were cut back, 3 bases at V and 8 bases at J, with 11 bases in the middle. There are 13 residues in the CDR3. Germline V lookup: CDR1 LNHNV, CDR2 YYDKDF (reference sequence). Comments on this clonotype: What it binds is not known.

This sample comprised cultured PBMCs, obtained from culture after CMV antigen stimulation. The origin of this receptor is a human donor in good health (CMV status not recorded). Some clones in this sample may be carry-over from other donors' samples. The rearrangement links TRBV15 to TRBJ2-1; no reliable D call. CDR3 region: CATSSGASYEQFF. The CDR3 coding sequence is TGTGCCACCAGCAGTGGAGCCAGCTATGAGCAGTTCTTC.